One and the same sample provided the 30 T cell receptor beta chains below, sequenced in a study of cytomegalovirus exposure and HLA in healthy donors (dated by TCRdb to the late 2010s). The library was made by the immunoSEQ multiplex PCR assay. For the multiplex PCR, a mixture combining 60 forward primers for TCR Vbeta segments and 13 reverse primers for TCR Jbeta segments was used. Here the immuneACCESS table is served through TCRdb, limited to in-frame sequences with V and J called. Missing clones are a known gap in these copies; in checked studies unresolved V genes cover under half, and the rest lacks a known reason. Recorded for this sample are 110,000 or so clones; approximately 70% of them occurred a single time. In total, the top ten clones hold roughly 5.9% of the sample. The sequencing sample was made of PBMCs. The source of these receptors is a woman in her sixties or seventies in good health and CMV-seropositive.

The V gene is TRBV15, the J gene TRBJ2-7; TRBD2 agrees at 7 bases. Unmatched junction bases numbered 8, after V lost 4 bases and J lost 2 bases. CDR3 size: 15 residues. Germline CDR1 and CDR2: LNHNV and YYDKDF (reference sequence). The CDR3 reads CATSTAAGRAYEQYF. The CDR3 region has the DNA TGTGCCACCAGCACCGCCGCAGGGAGGGCCTACGAGCAGTACTTC.

This chain uses TRBV6-6 with TRBJ1-2, with 9 bases identical to TRBD1. The CDR3 is 14 residues long. Germline assignment: CDR1 MNHNY and CDR2 SVGAGI (reference sequence). The junction had 5 bases not matched to a gene; V was cut back by 4 bases and J by 5 bases. The CDR3 region has the DNA TGTGCCAGCAGTTTACAGGGGGCAGGGTATGGCTACACCTTC. Its protein is CASSLQGAGYGYTF.

The genes are TRBV5-6 and TRBJ2-7, with TRBD1 matching 8 bases. The CDR3 has 16 residues. Germline values: CDR1 SGHDT, CDR2 YYEEEE. J lost 7 bases, V lost 1 base, and 13 bases had no gene match. The CDR3 nucleotides are TGTGCCAGCAGCTTGTACGGGATCCAGGGGGCTGAGGAGCAGTACTTC. Protein product: CASSLYGIQGAEEQYF.

The chain employs TRBV9 and TRBJ1-1; no clear D. V was pared by 0 bases and J by 1 base, with 7 bases between. Germline V CDR1 and CDR2: SGDLS, YYNGEE. The CDR3 consists of 14 residues. The CDR3 sequence is CASSVVTGNTEAFF. Here the CDR3 DNA reads TGTGCCAGCAGCGTAGTGACGGGGAACACTGAAGCTTTCTTT.

J is TRBJ2-1 and V is TRBV4-3; 9 bases map to TRBD2. Germline-derived CDR1 and CDR2 are LGHNA and YSLEER. This CDR3 has 19 amino acids. V was clipped by 4 bases and J by 8 bases; unmatched bases: 21. Written as DNA, the CDR3 is TGCGCCAGCAGCCGAAATTTTATGTTAGCTAGCGGGATTGGGGATGAGCAGTTCTTC. Its translation: CASSRNFMLASGIGDEQFF.

The V and J genes are TRBV6-6 and TRBJ1-5; tentative D call: TRBD1 (6 bases). The CDR3 is 14 residues long. Germline V gives CDR1 MNHNY, CDR2 SVGAGI (reference sequence). The ends were cut back, 6 bases at V and 1 base at J, with 10 bases in the middle. The CDR3 bases are TGTGCCAGCAGGGGGGGGGCGAGCAATCAGCCCCAGCATTTT. The encoded protein is CASRGGASNQPQHF.

The genes are TRBV7-9 and TRBJ1-1; tentative D call: TRBD1 (5 bases). Looked up from germline, CDR1 is SEHNR and CDR2 is FQNEAQ (reference sequence). The CDR3 is made up of 15 amino acids. Trimming left V 1 base short and J 6 bases short, with 15 bases between. The CDR3 nucleotides read TGTGCCAGCAGCTTAGGGGGGGTAGAGGCACCTGAAGCTTTCTTT. It translates to CASSLGGVEAPEAFF. Complete variable domain (other parts from reference TRBV7-9 and TRBJ1-1): DTGVSQNPRHKITKRGQNVTFRCDPISEHNRLYWYRQTLGQGPEFLTYFQNEAQLEKSRLLSDRFSAERPKGSFSTLEIQRTEQGDSAMYLCASSLGGVEAPEAFFGQGTRLTVV.

The chain is built from TRBV27 and TRBJ2-7; D remains unclear. The V end was cut by 2 bases, the J end by 6 bases, with 11 bases between. The germline CDR1 and CDR2 sequences are MNHEY and SMNVEV (reference sequence). CDR3 length equals 13 residues. The CDR3 DNA follows: TGTGCCAGCAGTTTAGCTGCTTGGGCCGAGCAGTACTTC. Translation gives CASSLAAWAEQYF.

This clone was seen a few times. The rearrangement joins TRBV6-6 to TRBJ2-7, with TRBD2 matching 7 bases. The trim removed 7 bases at V and 2 bases at J, leaving 8 bases unmatched. Germline lookup yields CDR1 MNHNY and CDR2 SVGAGI (reference sequence). This CDR3 spans 14 amino acids. CDR3 sequence (DNA): TGTGCCAGCAATCGAAAGGGAGGGACCTACGAGCAGTACTTC. Protein: CASNRKGGTYEQYF.

The V call is TRBV30, the J call TRBJ1-6; D call uncertain. From germline, CDR1 is GTSNPN and CDR2 SVGIG (reference sequence). CDR3 length equals 12 residues. Deletions cut 5 bases from V and 2 bases from J, with 4 bases between. CDR3 region: CAWLPYNSPLHF. The CDR3 DNA is TGTGCCTGGCTTCCCTATAATTCACCCCTCCACTTT.

The chain has TRBV30 and TRBJ1-1; no definite D call. The CDR3 is 16 residues long. CDR1 is GTSNPN and CDR2 is SVGIG in the germline V gene (reference sequence). Trimming pared 2 bases from V and 3 bases from J, leaving 19 bases between. The CDR3 DNA reads as TGTGCCTGGAGTAAATCAGGCGGACGGAGGGACACTGAAGCTTTCTTT. Translated, it gives CAWSKSGGRRDTEAFF.

The chain uses TRBV15 and TRBJ2-7, with D possibly matching TRBD1 (6 bases). Trimming stripped 3 bases from V and 0 bases from J, with 6 bases between. CDR1 LNHNV and CDR2 YYDKDF come from the germline V gene (reference sequence). This CDR3 spans 13 amino acids. The CDR3 spells CATSRGHSYEQYF. CDR3 sequence (DNA): TGTGCCACCAGCAGGGGACACTCCTACGAGCAGTACTTC.

This clone was detected once. This chain links TRBV6-5 with TRBJ2-5, with D perhaps TRBD1 (7 bases). The CDR3 is made up of 15 amino acids. Looked up from germline, CDR1 is MNHEY and CDR2 is SVGAGI. V was trimmed by 2 bases and J by 4 bases, leaving 14 bases between them. The CDR3 sequence: CASSYGGGGRETQYF. CDR3 sequence (DNA): TGTGCCAGCAGTTACGGCGGAGGGGGCAGAGAGACCCAGTACTTC.

The J gene is TRBJ1-1, the V gene TRBV7-8; the D gene is possibly TRBD1 (6 bases). This CDR3 contains 14 residues. Germline V gene sequence: CDR1 SGHVS, CDR2 FQNEAQ. V was cut by 2 bases and J by 4 bases, with 11 bases left in between. Written as DNA, the CDR3 is TGTGCCAGCAGCTTAAAGGGGGAAGGCACTGAAGCTTTCTTT. This sequence encodes CASSLKGEGTEAFF.

This clone has only one observation. This chain joins TRBV6-6 and TRBJ1-1; 11 bases agree with TRBD1. The CDR3 totals 13 residues. V dropped 7 bases and J dropped 11; count of bases not matched to a gene: 9. Germline lookup yields CDR1 MNHNY and CDR2 SVGAGI (reference sequence). This chain's CDR3 is CASNTGTGGRAFF. The CDR3 bases are TGTGCCAGCAACACCGGGACAGGGGGACGGGCTTTCTTT.

This sequence joins TRBV6-1 and TRBJ2-3; TRBD2 is a possible D gene (5 bases). In germline, CDR1 is MNHNS, CDR2 SASEGT. Trimming pared 6 bases from V and 4 bases from J, leaving 17 bases between. This CDR3 region has 15 residues. The CDR3: CASREHPSAADTQYF. In DNA form, the CDR3 reads TGTGCCAGCAGAGAACACCCGTCAGCGGCAGATACGCAGTATTTT.

J is TRBJ2-7 and V is TRBV6-6; 9 nucleotides match TRBD1. Germline V lookup: CDR1 MNHNY, CDR2 SVGAGI (reference sequence). The trim removed 7 bases at V and 6 bases at J, leaving 7 bases unmatched. This CDR3 comprises 13 residues. This CDR3 is CASTPGTGFEQYF. DNA for the CDR3: TGTGCCAGCACCCCCGGGACAGGGTTCGAGCAGTACTTC.

The genes are TRBV4-1 and TRBJ1-1; 11 bases are shared with TRBD1. With V trimmed by 2 bases and J by 6 bases, 5 bases remained unmatched. The germline V gene has CDR1 MGHRA and CDR2 YSYEKL. The CDR3 contains 15 residues. The CDR3 loop is CASSQPGQGGAEAFF. The CDR3, as DNA: TGCGCCAGCAGCCAACCGGGACAGGGGGGAGCTGAAGCTTTCTTT.

This clone was found a few times. The chain combines TRBV19 with TRBJ1-6; tentatively, D is TRBD1 (6 bases). This CDR3 region has 17 residues. V shed 5 bases and J shed 1 base, with 15 bases lying between them. Germline CDR1 reads LNHDA; CDR2 reads SQIVND (reference sequence). The CDR3 bases are TGTGCCAGTAGTCAGTCTACAGGGAGTTCCTATAATTCACCCCTCCACTTT. This gives the protein CASSQSTGSSYNSPLHF.

CDR3 DNA sequence: TGCGCCAGCAGCCCGGGACAGGGAGGAAACACCATATATTTT. Residues: CASSPGQGGNTIYF. The rearrangement links TRBV5-1 to TRBJ1-3, with 9 bases lining up with TRBD1. The CDR3 is made up of 14 amino acids. Looked up from germline, CDR1 is SGHRS and CDR2 is YFSETQ. V trimming: 4 bases; J trimming: 4 bases; junction bases outside the gene matches: 3.

J is TRBJ2-5 and V is TRBV7-2; 9 positions agree with TRBD1. The V gene end was trimmed by 4 bases and the J gene end by 3 bases; junction bases not matched to a gene: 6. The CDR3 covers 15 residues. Germline V lookup: CDR1 SGHTA, CDR2 FQGNSA. The CDR3 protein is CASSSQGTGKETQYF. For the CDR3, the DNA is TGTGCCAGCAGCTCGCAAGGGACAGGGAAAGAGACCCAGTACTTC.

The J gene is TRBJ1-6, the V gene TRBV6-5, with D perhaps TRBD1 (6 bases). Germline lookup yields CDR1 MNHEY and CDR2 SVGAGI. The CDR3 runs to 15 residues. V shed 0 bases and J shed 10 bases, with 13 bases lying between them. The CDR3 loop is CASSYSDRSGSPLHF. The CDR3 DNA is TGTGCCAGCAGTTACTCCGACAGGTCGGGGTCACCCCTCCACTTT.

This clone was counted once. The sample holds other DNA sequences that translate to the same CDR3. The CDR3 region is CASSLGTGGYEQYF. CDR3 nucleotides: TGTGCCAGCAGTCTAGGGACAGGGGGCTACGAGCAGTACTTC. The rearrangement joins TRBV6-5 to TRBJ2-7, with TRBD1 matching over 11 bases. Trimming cost V 5 bases and J 3 bases; bases outside gene matches: 3. The CDR3 loop spans 14 amino acids. Germline V gene data show CDR1 as MNHEY and CDR2 as SVGAGI.

This clone has a handful of counts. Other DNA sequences from this sample encode an identical CDR3 as well. This chain uses TRBV5-1 with TRBJ1-3; D unresolved. V was cut by 0 bases and J by 0 bases, with 7 bases left in between. This CDR3 has 15 residues. Germline CDR1 is SGHRS and CDR2 is YFSETQ. CDR3 protein: CASSLGGGSGNTIYF. In DNA form, the CDR3 reads TGCGCCAGCAGCTTGGGGGGAGGCTCTGGAAACACCATATATTTT.

This clone was counted only a few times. CDR3 residues: CASSYGLAGGRETQYF. CDR3 in DNA: TGTGCCAGCAGCTACGGACTAGCGGGGGGGCGAGAGACCCAGTACTTC. The V call is TRBV7-6, the J call TRBJ2-5; 15 bases are a match to TRBD2. Germline assignment: CDR1 SGHVS and CDR2 FNYEAQ. This CDR3 has 16 amino acids. The junction had 4 bases not matched to a gene; V was cut back by 4 bases and J by 4 bases.

This clone was counted a single time. The chain uses TRBV5-1 and TRBJ1-2, with D unclear. V dropped 10 bases and J dropped 8 bases, with 9 bases sitting between them. Per the germline V gene, CDR1 is SGHRS and CDR2 is YFSETQ. The CDR3 runs to 9 residues. The CDR3 protein is CAPTGGYTF. The CDR3 nucleotides are TGCGCCCCAACGGGAGGCTACACCTTC.

The rearrangement links TRBV2 to TRBJ2-5, with TRBD1 matching over 7 bases. Per germline, CDR1 SNHLY and CDR2 FYNNEI. The CDR3 covers 12 residues. The junction had 2 bases not matched to a gene; V was cut back by 8 bases and J by 2 bases. Written as DNA, the CDR3 is TGTGCCAGCGGACAGGAACAAGAGACCCAGTACTTC. Translation: CASGQEQETQYF.

The CDR3 protein is CASSIRDRGVQPQHF. Here the CDR3 DNA reads TGTGCCAGTAGTATCAGGGACAGGGGGGTTCAGCCCCAGCATTTT. The V and J genes are TRBV19 and TRBJ1-5, with TRBD1 identical over 11 bases. The CDR3 has 15 residues. Trimming cost V 3 bases and J 6 bases; bases outside gene matches: 4. CDR1 is LNHDA, CDR2 SQIVND, per germline (reference sequence). Full variable domain (outside the CDR3, taken from reference TRBV19 and TRBJ1-5): DGGITQSPKYLFRKEGQNVTLSCEQNLNHDAMYWYRQDPGQGLRLIYYSQIVNDFQKGDIAEGYSVSREKKESFPLTVTSAQKNPTAFYLCASSIRDRGVQPQHFGDGTRLSIL.

The V call is TRBV4-1, the J call TRBJ1-6, with D tentatively TRBD1 (6 bases). V lost 0 bases and J lost 7, with 25 bases in between. The CDR3 totals 20 residues. Per germline, CDR1 MGHRA and CDR2 YSYEKL. The CDR3 nucleotides read TGCGCCAGCAGCCAAGAAGAAGGGGCCCTGGGGGGGGCGCTGAATTCACCCCTCCACTTT. It yields the protein CASSQEEGALGGALNSPLHF.

The genes are TRBV4-3 and TRBJ2-1; 12 nucleotides agree with TRBD2. Unmatched junction bases numbered 8, after V lost 2 bases and J lost 9 bases. From germline, CDR1 is LGHNA and CDR2 YSLEER. The CDR3 spans 16 residues. The DNA of the CDR3 is TGCGCCAGCAGCCAACAACTAGCGGGGGGCACAGTTGAGCAGTTCTTC. Translated: CASSQQLAGGTVEQFF.